Described below is a single T cell receptor beta chain sequence and its context. These data belong to a study of blood T cell repertoires in COVID-19. In the study overall: Donors in the United States, Italy and Spain gave samples during acute or convalescent COVID-19. Sources were T cells, B-cell-depleted T cells, or PBMCs; the material itself was cDNA or gDNA.

Per the authors' pipeline: The assay estimated nucleated cells by amplifying reference gene primers. This table comes from immunoSEQ multiplex PCR, and its TCRdb copy is limited to in-frame clones, with some not included. That table gives V, J and clone size, and the DNA gave D and trimming. The table lists a few hundred thousand clones, roughly 85% of them singletons. Trimming took 6 bases from V and 1 from J, leaving 13 bases between them. CDR3 length equals 15 residues. CDR1 and CDR2 (germline): MNHEY, SMNVEV (reference sequence). Material for sequencing was peripheral blood. The clonotype comes from a man aged 45-65 years who had recovered from COVID-19. The chain carries TRBV27 and TRBJ1-5, with D tentatively TRBD1 (6 bases). The DNA of the CDR3 is TGTGCCAGCAGAGGGGGGGCTCTCAGCAATCAGCCCCAGCATTTT. Amino acids: CASRGGALSNQPQHF.